Listed below are T cell receptor beta chains from one sample, sequenced in a study of T cell responses to AZD1222 COVID-19 vaccine. Method: immunoSEQ multiplex PCR; TCRdb's copy keeps in-frame clones and lacks some. Of 150,000 or so clones listed, approximately 90% are singletons. The specimen comprised peripheral blood, sampled 28 days after the second AZD1222 dose. These receptors came from an adult who received the AZD1222 COVID-19 vaccine. CDR3s include the opening cysteine and the closing phenylalanine or tryptophan. Each record gives: V gene, J gene, D gene, CDR3 protein. A D gene is named only where the DNA matches it firmly.

>TRBV30|TRBJ1-4|NA
CAWSPGGAGNEKLFF
>TRBV6-5|TRBJ1-2|NA
CASSYYAGSNGYTF
>TRBV7-9|TRBJ2-1|NA
CAQGFSPGDEQFF
>TRBV27|TRBJ1-1|NA
CASSLRENTEAFF
>TRBV27|TRBJ1-2|NA
CASSFQAGVGYGYTF
>TRBV12-5|TRBJ2-7|NA
CASGLAHLEQYF
>TRBV25-1|TRBJ2-7|TRBD1
CASSAGTGGEQYF
>TRBV3-1/TRBV3-2|TRBJ1-5|NA
CASSHGGGRSNQPQHF
>TRBV11-3|TRBJ1-2|TRBD1
CASSSSRTGENYGYTF
>TRBV4-3|TRBJ2-7|NA
CASSQDSYGNSYEQYF
>TRBV19|TRBJ2-5|NA
CASSIVPGAGQETQYF
>TRBV5-5|TRBJ1-6|NA
CASSRDVVTTQSPLHF
>TRBV29-1|TRBJ1-1|NA
CSVVANEAFF
>TRBV2|TRBJ2-1|TRBD2
CASSVTSGVEQFF
>TRBV7-2|TRBJ2-2|NA
CASTVDGGAGELFF
>TRBV5-4|TRBJ2-7|TRBD1
CASSQGQGAYEQYF
>TRBV7-8|TRBJ1-5|NA
CASSPAASRQPQHF
>TRBV5-1|TRBJ1-2|NA
CASSLGSGYTF
>TRBV25-1|TRBJ2-1|NA
CASTQLFREYNEQFF
>TRBV19|TRBJ1-6|NA
CARRGGGRGRNSPLHF
>TRBV7-9|TRBJ2-2|NA
CASSLGGAGELFF
>TRBV6-6|TRBJ1-4|NA
CASSTTRVINEKLFF
>TRBV4-3|TRBJ1-2|NA
CASSQTRGTYYGYTF
>TRBV11-2|TRBJ1-4|NA
CASSLGWNEKLFF
>TRBV6-6|TRBJ2-5|NA
CASSYGEEGGTQYF
>TRBV29-1|TRBJ2-7|NA
CSVESVSSYEQYF
>TRBV10-3|TRBJ2-7|NA
CAISVDERSGYEQYF
>TRBV6-1|TRBJ2-7|NA
CASSDYRGALTSEQYF
>TRBV5-1|TRBJ1-1|TRBD1
CASSWTGGAAEAFF
>TRBV29-1|TRBJ2-7|NA
CSVEWKQYF
>TRBV7-2|TRBJ1-2|TRBD1
CASSAPGTGGLRGYTF
>TRBV9|TRBJ2-7|NA
CASSVDSVMTKQYF
>TRBV7-9|TRBJ2-3|NA
CASSWIGGKSTDTQYF
>TRBV19|TRBJ1-1|NA
CASSIWGNRAEAFF
>TRBV5-1|TRBJ1-1|NA
CASSSDSRNTEAFF